This T cell receptor (beta chain) was recorded in a study of blood T cell repertoires in COVID-19. As for the study in general: T cells, B-cell-depleted T cells, or PBMCs supplied cDNA or gDNA.

Authors' data handling: Estimation of nucleated cell counts was performed using reference gene primer amplification. Only in-frame clones appear in the TCRdb table, and some are missing; sequencing was by immunoSEQ multiplex PCR. V, J and clone size derive from that table, while D and trimming were established from the DNA sequence. Of some 260,000 clones listed, under 90% were seen once; the top ten hold about 3.4%. The origin of this receptor is a woman between 18 and 30 years old with acute or convalescent COVID-19. Sequenced sample: peripheral blood.

The CDR3 region is CASTEQTGGEQFF. The CDR3 coding sequence is TGTGCCAGTACCGAACAGACAGGTGGTGAGCAGTTCTTC. This chain uses TRBV25-1 with TRBJ2-1, with a possible D match to TRBD1 (6 bases). This CDR3 spans 13 amino acids. The V end was cut by 9 bases, the J end by 9 bases, with 18 bases between. Germline CDR1 and CDR2: MGHDK and SYGVNS.